Listed here are 24 T cell receptor beta chains from one sample, sequenced in a study of technical replicates of blood from four donors. This table comes from immunoSEQ multiplex PCR, and its TCRdb copy is limited to in-frame clones, with some not included. There are about 82,000 clones in the sample; just over 95% occur only once, and more than 0.35% lies in the top ten. Sequencing was done on a sample of T cells isolated from PBMCs. These receptor sequences come from a human donor in good health.

The chain recombines TRBV11-3 with TRBJ2-1, with D hard to call. Germline CDR1 is SGHNT and CDR2 is YENEEA. V was shortened by 0 bases and J by 10 bases, with 10 bases between the two germline ends. This CDR3 spans 13 amino acids. The CDR3 spells CASSLDFPREQFF. For the CDR3, the DNA is TGTGCCAGCAGCTTAGATTTCCCGCGGGAGCAGTTCTTC.

This rearrangement joins TRBV7-3 to TRBJ2-1; TRBD1 agrees at 9 bases. Germline V gives CDR1 SGHTA, CDR2 FQGTGA. V dropped 4 bases and J dropped 2; count of bases not matched to a gene: 3. The CDR3 is made up of 15 amino acids. This CDR3 reads CASSSYRGPYNEQFF. CDR3 DNA sequence: TGTGCCAGCAGCTCGTACAGGGGGCCCTACAATGAGCAGTTCTTC. Variable domain in full (rest from reference TRBV7-3 and TRBJ2-1): GAGVSQTPSNKVTEKGKYVELRCDPISGHTALYWYRQSLGQGPEFLIYFQGTGAADDSGLPNDRFFAVRPEGSVSTLKIQRTERGDSAVYLCASSSYRGPYNEQFFGPGTRLTVL.

This CDR3 reads CASGYRGPSGNTIYF. Written as DNA, the CDR3 is TGTGCCAGCGGGTACAGGGGGCCCTCTGGAAACACCATATATTTT. The V gene is TRBV28, the J gene TRBJ1-3, with 9 bases aligning to TRBD1. This CDR3 spans 15 amino acids. With 8 bases clipped from V and 0 bases from J, the junction kept 5 bases outside the gene matches. Germline lookup yields CDR1 MDHEN and CDR2 SYDVKM.

The V and J genes are TRBV11-1 and TRBJ2-5; D perhaps matches TRBD1 (5 bases). This CDR3 comprises 15 residues. Germline V gene lookup returns CDR1 SGHAT and CDR2 FQDESV (reference sequence). Between the trimmed V and J ends, which lost 0 bases and 2 bases, there was a span of 10 bases. In nucleotides, the CDR3 is TGTGCCAGCAGCTTAGCGGACATCCTGCAAGAGACCCAGTACTTC. Residues: CASSLADILQETQYF.

The chain recombines TRBV5-1 with TRBJ2-5; TRBD2 might be the D (5 bases). V lost 4 bases and J lost 7, with 23 bases in between. CDR1 and CDR2 from the germline V gene are SGHRS and YFSETQ. The length of the CDR3 is 16 residues. CDR3 sequence (DNA): TGCGCCAGCAGCCCCGTCCCCGGCCCCGGGGAAGGGACCCAGTACTTC. Its protein is CASSPVPGPGEGTQYF. Together with reference TRBV5-1 and TRBJ2-5, the CDR3 gives the full variable domain: KAGVTQTPRYLIKTRGQQVTLSCSPISGHRSVSWYQQTPGQGLQFLFEYFSETQRNKGNFPGRFSGRQFSNSRSEMNVSTLELGDSALYLCASSPVPGPGEGTQYFGPGTRLLVL.

This clone has just a few counts. This chain connects TRBV4-1 to TRBJ2-2, with 7 bases that match TRBD1. The CDR3 is 13 residues long. V was pared by 4 bases and J by 6 bases, with 2 bases of the junction left unmatched. CDR1 is MGHRA, CDR2 YSYEKL, per germline. The CDR3 spells CASSPTGPGELFF. In nucleotides, the CDR3 is TGCGCCAGCAGCCCGACAGGGCCCGGGGAGCTGTTTTTT.

This rearrangement joins TRBV11-2 to TRBJ1-1; tentative D call: TRBD1 (5 bases). Germline CDR1 and CDR2: SGHAT and FQNNGV. The CDR3 has 12 amino acids. V lost 3 bases and J lost 8, with 10 bases in between. CDR3 sequence (DNA): TGTGCCAGCAGCTTCGGGGGGGTGGAAGCTTTCTTT. It codes for CASSFGGVEAFF.

V and J are TRBV18 and TRBJ2-5, with TRBD2 matching 8 bases. CDR3 length: 15 residues. Germline CDR1 and CDR2: KGHSH and LQKENI. The junction had 6 bases not matched to a gene; V was cut back by 4 bases and J by 2 bases. CDR3: CASSRRGGFQETQYF. In DNA, the CDR3 is TGTGCCAGCTCACGACGGGGGGGGTTTCAAGAGACCCAGTACTTC.

The chain combines TRBV10-3 with TRBJ1-5, with 7 nucleotides matching TRBD1. After removal of 8 bases from V and 4 bases from J, the junction contained 8 bases not matched to a gene. The CDR3 length is 14 residues. Per germline, CDR1 ENHRY and CDR2 SYGVKD. For the CDR3, the DNA is TGTGCCATCGGGCCAGGGGGGAGGAATCAGCCCCAGCATTTT. Its protein product is CAIGPGGRNQPQHF.

The chain links TRBV4-2 to TRBJ2-7; 9 bases agree with TRBD2. Germline V gene sequence: CDR1 LGHNA, CDR2 YNFKEQ. Unmatched junction bases numbered 10, after V lost 2 bases and J lost 2 bases. The CDR3 contains 17 residues. In DNA form, the CDR3 reads TGTGCCAGCAGCCAACCTATGACTAGCGGAACTACCTACGAGCAGTACTTC. Protein sequence: CASSQPMTSGTTYEQYF.

For the CDR3, the DNA is TGCAGCGTTTATCTAAACCCATATGCTAACTATGGCTACACCTTC. Translation gives CSVYLNPYANYGYTF. J is TRBJ1-2 and V is TRBV29-1, with no clear D. The V gene's germline CDR1 is SQVTM and CDR2 ANQGSEA. The CDR3 is 15 residues long. The V and J ends lost 5 bases and 0 bases respectively, with 16 bases between them.

The rearrangement links TRBV5-6 to TRBJ1-1; TRBD1 is a possible D gene (5 bases). Per the germline V gene, CDR1 is SGHDT and CDR2 is YYEEEE. The CDR3 covers 13 residues. V lost 3 bases and J lost 1, with 7 bases in between. DNA of the CDR3: TGTGCCAGCAGCTACGGGGGGAACACTGAAGCTTTCTTT. Translated, it gives CASSYGGNTEAFF. Based on the CDR3 plus reference TRBV5-6 and TRBJ1-1, the full variable domain is DAGVTQSPTHLIKTRGQQVTLRCSPKSGHDTVSWYQQALGQGPQFIFQYYEEEERQRGNFPDRFSGHQFPNYSSELNVNALLLGDSALYLCASSYGGNTEAFFGQGTRLTVV.

The V gene is TRBV19, the J gene TRBJ1-1, with 9 nucleotides matching TRBD1. In germline, CDR1 is LNHDA, CDR2 SQIVND (reference sequence). V lost 7 bases to trimming and J lost 8 bases; unmatched junction nucleotides: 14. The CDR3 contains 15 residues. The CDR3 is CASTIQRDRATEAFF. In nucleotides, the CDR3 is TGTGCCAGTACAATTCAGCGGGACAGGGCCACCGAAGCTTTCTTT.

The V call is TRBV4-1, the J call TRBJ2-1; 7 positions match TRBD2. This CDR3 spans 15 amino acids. Germline CDR1 and CDR2: MGHRA and YSYEKL. J was trimmed by 8 bases and V by 0 bases; bases with no gene match: 7. The CDR3 sequence is CASSQEGSGDDEQFF. The CDR3 DNA reads TGCGCCAGCAGCCAAGAAGGAAGCGGGGACGATGAGCAGTTCTTC.

The chain joins TRBV6-1 to TRBJ1-5; TRBD1 is a possible D gene (6 bases). The germline V and J ends were trimmed by 2 bases and 5 bases, with 13 bases remaining between them. Germline V gene data show CDR1 as MNHNS and CDR2 as SASEGT. The length of the CDR3 is 15 residues. The CDR3: CASSELDSLYQPQHF. The CDR3 DNA is TGTGCCAGCAGTGAACTGGACAGTCTTTATCAGCCCCAGCATTTT.

The gene calls are TRBV27 and TRBJ2-5; 8 bases fit TRBD2. With 6 bases clipped from V and 0 bases from J, the junction kept 3 bases outside the gene matches. The CDR3 contains 14 residues. The germline V gene has CDR1 MNHEY and CDR2 SMNVEV (reference sequence). Here the CDR3 reads CASRYSGNQETQYF. CDR3 coding DNA: TGTGCCAGCAGGTATAGCGGGAACCAAGAGACCCAGTACTTC.

V gene TRBV6-5 combines with J gene TRBJ1-2; no clear D. From germline, CDR1 is MNHEY and CDR2 SVGAGI. The V and J ends lost 5 bases and 4 bases respectively, with 5 bases between them. The CDR3 covers 11 residues. The CDR3 DNA reads TGTGCCAGCAGTAGCGCCTATGGCTACACCTTC. It yields the protein CASSSAYGYTF.

V gene TRBV14 combines with J gene TRBJ2-1; 10 bases match TRBD2. The ends lost 5 bases at V and 6 bases at J; junction bases unmatched: 7. Per the germline V gene, CDR1 is SGHDN and CDR2 is FVKESK. The CDR3 length is 15 residues. DNA for the CDR3: TGTGCCAGCAGCGGCCTAGCGGGAGTAAGCAATGAGCAGTTCTTC. Its translation: CASSGLAGVSNEQFF.

This rearrangement joins TRBV28 to TRBJ1-1; 9 positions agree with TRBD1. The V gene's germline CDR1 is MDHEN and CDR2 SYDVKM. This CDR3 comprises 22 residues. The V gene end was trimmed by 7 bases and the J gene end by 2 bases; junction bases not matched to a gene: 29. This CDR3 is CASNLLTPGITGTGTSNTEAFF. Written as DNA, the CDR3 is TGTGCCAGCAACCTTTTAACCCCCGGGATAACCGGGACAGGGACCTCAAACACTGAAGCTTTCTTT.

The rearrangement links TRBV2 to TRBJ2-7; D is undetermined. The CDR3 loop spans 11 amino acids. The V and J ends lost 6 bases and 3 bases respectively, with 6 bases between them. Germline values: CDR1 SNHLY, CDR2 FYNNEI. The CDR3 DNA follows: TGTGCCAGCAGGGCAGGCTACGAGCAGTACTTC. It is translated as CASRAGYEQYF.

The chain uses TRBV15 and TRBJ1-1; D remains unclear. The V end was cut by 0 bases, the J end by 4 bases, with 12 bases between. Germline loops: CDR1 LNHNV, CDR2 YYDKDF (reference sequence). The CDR3 totals 15 residues. The CDR3 bases are TGTGCCACCAGCAGAGAACGGGAAACGGGCACTGAAGCTTTCTTT. Translated, it gives CATSRERETGTEAFF. The full variable domain, its missing parts supplied by reference TRBV15 and TRBJ1-1, is DAMVIQNPRYQVTQFGKPVTLSCSQTLNHNVMYWYQQKSSQAPKLLFHYYDKDFNNEADTPDNFQSRRPNTSFCFLDIRSPGLGDTAMYLCATSRERETGTEAFFGQGTRLTVV.

The chain joins TRBV5-6 to TRBJ1-1; D is undetermined. V lost 4 bases and J lost 6, with 16 bases in between. The V gene's germline CDR1 is SGHDT and CDR2 YYEEEE. The CDR3 loop spans 14 amino acids. CDR3 nucleotide sequence: TGTGCCAGCAGCCTCATATTAGACGGAGCTGAAGCTTTCTTT. Translation: CASSLILDGAEAFF.

This chain joins TRBV7-2 and TRBJ2-2; D unclear. With 3 bases removed from V and 3 bases from J, the gap between germline ends came to 11 bases. CDR1 is SGHTA and CDR2 is FQGNSA in the germline V gene. The CDR3 runs to 15 residues. As DNA, the CDR3 is TGTGCCAGCAGCTTTGACGGCGGAGACACCGGGGAGCTGTTTTTT. Its translation: CASSFDGGDTGELFF.

The chain employs TRBV5-1 and TRBJ1-3; D gene ambiguous. CDR3 length equals 14 residues. Germline V gene sequence: CDR1 SGHRS, CDR2 YFSETQ. V was clipped by 2 bases and J by 4 bases, with 10 bases between them. This chain's CDR3 is CASSLMGPGNTIYF. In DNA form, the CDR3 reads TGCGCCAGCAGCTTAATGGGCCCGGGAAACACCATATATTTT.